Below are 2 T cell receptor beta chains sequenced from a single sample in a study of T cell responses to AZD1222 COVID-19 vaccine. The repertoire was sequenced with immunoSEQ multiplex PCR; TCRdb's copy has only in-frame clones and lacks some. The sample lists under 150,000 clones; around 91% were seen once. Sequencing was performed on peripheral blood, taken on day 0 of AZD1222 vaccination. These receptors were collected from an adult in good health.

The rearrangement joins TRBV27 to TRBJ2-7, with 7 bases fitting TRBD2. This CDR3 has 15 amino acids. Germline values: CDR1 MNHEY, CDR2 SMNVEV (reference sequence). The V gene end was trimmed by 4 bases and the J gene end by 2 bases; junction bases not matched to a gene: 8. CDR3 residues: CASSSQRDRTYEQYF. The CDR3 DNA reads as TGTGCCAGCAGTTCTCAGCGGGACCGAACCTACGAGCAGTACTTC.

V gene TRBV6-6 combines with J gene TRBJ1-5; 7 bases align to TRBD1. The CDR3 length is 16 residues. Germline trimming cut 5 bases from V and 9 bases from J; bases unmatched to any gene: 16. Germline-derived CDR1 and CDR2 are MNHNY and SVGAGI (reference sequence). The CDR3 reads CASSTPRDSAFRPQHF. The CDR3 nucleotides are TGTGCCAGCAGTACGCCACGGGACAGTGCTTTCAGGCCCCAGCATTTT.